This entry lists 30 T cell receptor beta chains sequenced from one sample in a study of T cells in Graves' hyperthyroidism and ophthalmopathy. TCR beta CDR3 regions were amplified from RNA. The primer set for the first-round RT-PCR of the TCR CDR3 was HTBI. TCRdb processed the multiplex PCR reads anew with MiXCR; each CDR3 protein has one entry. This table has roughly 720,000 distinct CDR3 sequences, about 18% appearing once. Specimen: blood. Every receptor here comes from a man aged 45 to 65 with Graves' hyperthyroidism.

The V gene is TRBV6-1, the J gene TRBJ2-7; tentatively, D is TRBD1 (6 bases). The germline V gene has CDR1 MNHNS and CDR2 SASEGT. This CDR3 is 13 amino acids long. V lost 7 bases to trimming and J lost 1 base, with 11 bases between them. The DNA for the CDR3 is TGTGCCAGCATACCGGGACAATCCTACGAGCAGTACTTC. Its protein product is CASIPGQSYEQYF.

This clonotype was observed many times. This chain links TRBV7-3 with TRBJ2-1, with TRBD2 matching 9 bases. CDR3 length: 18 residues. The ends lost 2 bases at V and 0 bases at J; junction bases unmatched: 8. Germline V gene data show CDR1 as SGHTA and CDR2 as FQGTGA. The CDR3 DNA reads as TGTGCCAGCAGCTTAGGTAGCGGGAGTATGAGCTCCTACAATGAGCAGTTCTTC. This gives the protein CASSLGSGSMSSYNEQFF. Complete variable domain (other parts from reference TRBV7-3 and TRBJ2-1): GAGVSQTPSNKVTEKGKYVELRCDPISGHTALYWYRQSLGQGPEFLIYFQGTGAADDSGLPNDRFFAVRPEGSVSTLKIQRTERGDSAVYLCASSLGSGSMSSYNEQFFGPGTRLTVL.

In its sample, this clonotype was seen a few times. The genes are TRBV7-6 and TRBJ2-2; no definite D call. The CDR3 spans 15 residues. Germline V gives CDR1 SGHVS, CDR2 FNYEAQ. Trimming cost V 4 bases and J 4 bases, with 13 bases left between them. The chain's CDR3 is CASSSGSWATGELFF. CDR3 coding DNA: TGTGCCAGCAGCTCCGGGTCTTGGGCCACCGGGGAGCTGTTTTTT.

V and J are TRBV29-1 and TRBJ1-1; 9 bases match TRBD1. The germline gives CDR1 SQVTM, CDR2 ANQGSEA. This CDR3 region has 14 residues. The junction had 8 bases not matched to a gene; V was cut back by 2 bases and J by 7 bases. The CDR3 is CSVEFGTGRVEAFF. DNA for the CDR3: TGCAGCGTTGAATTCGGGACAGGGCGGGTTGAAGCTTTCTTT.

In this sample, this clonotype turned up a few times. The rearrangement uses TRBV10-3 and TRBJ2-7; 13 bases map to TRBD2. The CDR3 length is 18 residues. The V gene's germline CDR1 is ENHRY and CDR2 SYGVKD. The V and J ends lost 4 bases and 4 bases, in that order; junction bases with no gene match: 13. CDR3 DNA sequence: TGTGCCATCAGTGTAACACCCGGACTAGCGGGAGTAGGATACGAGCAGTACTTC. Amino acids: CAISVTPGLAGVGYEQYF.

This chain uses TRBV15 with TRBJ1-4; 7 bases match TRBD1. Trimming took 0 bases from V and 1 from J; bases not matched to a gene: 2. CDR3 length equals 16 residues. CDR1 and CDR2 from the germline V gene are LNHNV and YYDKDF (reference sequence). CDR3 nucleotides: TGTGCCACCAGCAGAGACAGGGGGATAACTAATGAAAAACTGTTTTTT. Translation gives CATSRDRGITNEKLFF. Looking up the rest from reference TRBV15 and TRBJ1-4 gives the full variable domain: DAMVIQNPRYQVTQFGKPVTLSCSQTLNHNVMYWYQQKSSQAPKLLFHYYDKDFNNEADTPDNFQSRRPNTSFCFLDIRSPGLGDTAMYLCATSRDRGITNEKLFFGSGTQLSVL.

This clonotype was recorded many times. This chain uses TRBV6-8 with TRBJ1-1; D may be TRBD1 (5 bases). This CDR3 spans 16 amino acids. V was trimmed by 9 bases and J by 0 bases, leaving 20 bases between them. From germline, CDR1 is MNHGY and CDR2 SAAAGT. The CDR3 DNA reads as TGTGCCAGGTGCTACGAGGGGATGTGCATGAACACTGAAGCTTTCTTT. This codes for CARCYEGMCMNTEAFF.

This clonotype appeared many times. CDR3 in DNA: TGTGCCAGCAGCCCTGGACATCTTGGACGGACTGAAGCTTTCTTT. It is translated as CASSPGHLGRTEAFF. The genes are TRBV11-2 and TRBJ1-1, with D possibly being TRBD1 (5 bases). Germline V CDR1 and CDR2: SGHAT, FQNNGV. The CDR3 covers 15 residues. Trimming cost V 5 bases and J 5 bases, with 18 bases left between them.

This clonotype turned up a few times. This CDR3 is CASMGVEQFF. The CDR3, as DNA: TGTGCCAGCATGGGAGTTGAGCAGTTCTTC. The chain employs TRBV6-1 and TRBJ2-1; D is possibly TRBD2 (5 bases). Germline CDR1 is MNHNS and CDR2 is SASEGT. V dropped 7 bases and J dropped 9 bases, with 7 bases sitting between them. The CDR3 sequence is 10 residues long.

This clonotype was counted only a few times. The V gene is TRBV24-1, the J gene TRBJ2-2; D remains ambiguous. Germline CDR1 is KGHDR and CDR2 is SFDVKD. The CDR3 contains 16 residues. Deletions cut 0 bases from V and 6 bases from J, with 13 bases between. The CDR3, as DNA: TGTGCCACCAGTGATTTGCAAGTAGAAGCCTCCGGGGAGCTGTTTTTT. It encodes CATSDLQVEASGELFF.

This clonotype appeared many times. The chain employs TRBV28 and TRBJ2-7; no definite D call. Deletions cut 3 bases from V and 6 bases from J, with 15 bases between. Germline V gene data show CDR1 as MDHEN and CDR2 as SYDVKM. There are 14 residues in the CDR3. This CDR3 is CASSLPELNSEQYF. The CDR3, as DNA: TGTGCCAGCAGTTTGCCGGAACTTAACAGCGAGCAGTACTTC.

By frequency in the sample, this clonotype is medium-sized. V is TRBV19 and J is TRBJ2-7; D is unclear. Germline loops: CDR1 LNHDA, CDR2 SQIVND (reference sequence). V lost 10 bases and J lost 6, with 19 bases in between. This CDR3 is 13 amino acids long. The CDR3 region has the DNA TGTGCCACCTCCCCGGTGGGGTACGGCGAGCAGTACTTC. It specifies CATSPVGYGEQYF.

This clonotype showed up many times. The chain recombines TRBV18 with TRBJ2-7; TRBD2 might be the D (5 bases). The CDR3 loop spans 14 amino acids. Germline V gene data show CDR1 as KGHSH and CDR2 as LQKENI. Between the trimmed V and J ends, which lost 3 bases and 2 bases, there was a span of 11 bases. The CDR3 DNA follows: TGTGCCAGCTCACCCCCGGGAATTACCTACGAGCAGTACTTC. Translation: CASSPPGITYEQYF. The complete variable domain, with remaining parts taken from reference TRBV18 and TRBJ2-7, reads NAGVMQNPRHLVRRRGQEARLRCSPMKGHSHVYWYRQLPEEGLKFMVYLQKENIIDESGMPKERFSAEFPKEGPSILRIQQVVRGDSAAYFCASSPPGITYEQYFGPGTRLTVT.

This clonotype was seen a few times. The chain recombines TRBV6-1 with TRBJ1-5; the D is unclear. This CDR3 comprises 13 residues. Deletions cut 6 bases from V and 0 bases from J, with 6 bases between. In germline, CDR1 is MNHNS, CDR2 SASEGT. DNA for the CDR3: TGTGCCAGCAGCATACTTAGCAATCAGCCCCAGCATTTT. It translates to CASSILSNQPQHF.

This clonotype has a count of ten or more. V is TRBV28 and J is TRBJ2-1, with 7 positions matching TRBD2. Germline V lookup: CDR1 MDHEN, CDR2 SYDVKM. This CDR3 spans 15 amino acids. Trimming cost V 2 bases and J 5 bases; bases outside gene matches: 6. The CDR3 DNA reads TGTGCCAGCAGTTTAGCGGGAGAGGGCCACAATGAGCAGTTCTTC. Residues: CASSLAGEGHNEQFF. Drawing the rest from reference TRBV28 and TRBJ2-1, the complete variable domain is DVKVTQSSRYLVKRTGEKVFLECVQDMDHENMFWYRQDPGLGLRLIYFSYDVKMKEKGDIPEGYSVSREKKERFSLILESASTNQTSMYLCASSLAGEGHNEQFFGPGTRLTVL.

This clonotype was detected ten times or more. This sequence joins TRBV28 and TRBJ2-1; the D gene is possibly TRBD2 (6 bases). Trimming shortened V by 5 bases and J by 0 bases, and 11 bases separated the two germline ends. Germline V gene lookup returns CDR1 MDHEN and CDR2 SYDVKM. The CDR3 is 15 amino acids. The CDR3 nucleotides are TGTGCCAGCAGTCCAGCGGGTTCCTCCTACAATGAGCAGTTCTTC. This gives the protein CASSPAGSSYNEQFF. The full variable domain, in which reference TRBV28 and TRBJ2-1 provide the parts outside the CDR3, is DVKVTQSSRYLVKRTGEKVFLECVQDMDHENMFWYRQDPGLGLRLIYFSYDVKMKEKGDIPEGYSVSREKKERFSLILESASTNQTSMYLCASSPAGSSYNEQFFGPGTRLTVL.

The CDR3, as DNA: TGTGCCAGCAGTTACCTGTCGTTGAAGGCAGATACGCAGTATTTT. This codes for CASSYLSLKADTQYF. The rearrangement joins TRBV6-2 or TRBV6-3 to TRBJ2-3; D gene uncertain. The length of the CDR3 is 15 residues. The V gene's germline CDR1 is MNHEY and CDR2 SVGEGT. The V end was cut by 2 bases, the J end by 4 bases, with 13 bases between.

The chain combines TRBV6-5 with TRBJ2-1; weak D call: TRBD2 (6 bases). CDR1 is MNHEY and CDR2 is SVGAGI in the germline V gene. The CDR3 extends over 16 amino acids. Trimming left V 0 bases short and J 6 bases short, with 15 bases between. This chain's CDR3 is CASSYSGGIQANEQFF. As DNA, the CDR3 is TGTGCCAGCAGTTACTCGGGCGGGATACAGGCCAATGAGCAGTTCTTC.

The chain is built from TRBV30 and TRBJ1-1, with a weak D call TRBD1 (5 bases). Germline values: CDR1 GTSNPN, CDR2 SVGIG (reference sequence). The CDR3 length is 10 residues. The V end lost 4 bases, the J end lost 7 bases, and 7 bases lay between the germline ends. Here the CDR3 reads CAWMGLEAFF. As DNA, the CDR3 is TGTGCCTGGATGGGACTTGAAGCTTTCTTT.

At least ten counts were recorded for this clonotype. The chain couples TRBV3-1 to TRBJ2-5; no firm D call. V was trimmed by 4 bases and J by 1 base, leaving 7 bases between them. The V gene's germline CDR1 is LGHDT and CDR2 YNNKEL (reference sequence). The length of the CDR3 is 13 residues. CDR3 protein: CASSLWAQETQYF. CDR3 nucleotides: TGTGCCAGCAGCCTTTGGGCCCAAGAGACCCAGTACTTC.

Many counts were recorded for this clonotype. The V and J genes are TRBV28 and TRBJ2-7; weak D call: TRBD2 (6 bases). The CDR3 length is 16 residues. Germline V gene lookup returns CDR1 MDHEN and CDR2 SYDVKM. With 2 bases removed from V and 2 bases from J, the gap between germline ends came to 16 bases. CDR3 amino acids: CASSLRRGRGTYEQYF. CDR3 bases: TGTGCCAGCAGTTTACGGAGGGGCCGAGGGACCTACGAGCAGTACTTC.

This clonotype has more than one count but fewer than ten. The rearrangement joins TRBV19 to TRBJ2-7; 7 positions match TRBD1. The CDR3 covers 13 residues. Germline values: CDR1 LNHDA, CDR2 SQIVND (reference sequence). With 6 bases clipped from V and 3 bases from J, the junction kept 5 bases outside the gene matches. This CDR3 is CASRGTEVYEQYF. CDR3 sequence (DNA): TGTGCCAGTAGGGGGACAGAAGTCTACGAGCAGTACTTC. Full variable domain (rest looked up from reference TRBV19 and TRBJ2-7): DGGITQSPKYLFRKEGQNVTLSCEQNLNHDAMYWYRQDPGQGLRLIYYSQIVNDFQKGDIAEGYSVSREKKESFPLTVTSAQKNPTAFYLCASRGTEVYEQYFGPGTRLTVT.

Worth noting for this clonotype: One base away lies a much larger clone, so this may be a sequencing read error. The gene calls are TRBV11-2 and TRBJ2-7, with 9 nucleotides matching TRBD1. V shed 6 bases, J shed 0 bases, and the junction held 6 bases outside the gene matches. The CDR3 sequence is 15 residues long. Germline-derived CDR1 and CDR2 are SGHAT and FQNNGV. CDR3 sequence reads: CASSARQGGSYEQYF. CDR3 bases: TGTGCCAGCAGTGCTCGACAGGGGGGCTCCTACGAGCAGTACTTC. Variable domain in full (rest from reference TRBV11-2 and TRBJ2-7): EAGVAQSPRYKIIEKRQSVAFWCNPISGHATLYWYQQILGQGPKLLIQFQNNGVVDDSQLPKDRFSAERLKGVDSTLKIQPAKLEDSAVYLCASSARQGGSYEQYFGPGTRLTVT.

This clonotype was recorded many times. The rearrangement links TRBV2 to TRBJ2-5; 13 positions match TRBD2. The J segment lost 5 bases and the V segment lost 4 bases, leaving 4 bases of the junction unmatched. Germline V gives CDR1 SNHLY, CDR2 FYNNEI. This CDR3 is 15 amino acids long. The CDR3 spells CASSGTSGSTETQYF. CDR3 in DNA: TGTGCCAGCAGTGGGACTAGCGGGAGTACTGAGACCCAGTACTTC.

This clonotype was counted many times. The rearrangement uses TRBV11-2 and TRBJ2-6; 10 bases align to TRBD2. Trimming at V came to 5 bases and at J to 2 bases, leaving 6 bases not matched to a gene. The CDR3 sequence is 17 residues long. From germline, CDR1 is SGHAT and CDR2 FQNNGV. CDR3 amino acids: CASSPLLAGTGANVLTF. CDR3 bases: TGTGCCAGCAGCCCCTTACTAGCGGGAACTGGGGCCAACGTCCTGACTTTC.

The sample holds many counts of this clonotype. CDR3 sequence: CASITPGSYEQYF. The CDR3 DNA reads as TGTGCCAGCATCACACCAGGGTCCTACGAGCAGTACTTC. The chain employs TRBV7-8 and TRBJ2-7, with D possibly TRBD1 on 5 matching bases. The CDR3 runs to 13 residues. Per the germline V gene, CDR1 is SGHVS and CDR2 is FQNEAQ. V was shortened by 7 bases and J by 1 base, with 11 bases between the two germline ends.

This chain joins TRBV7-6 and TRBJ1-4; the D gene is possibly TRBD1 (5 bases). The germline V gene encodes CDR1 SGHVS and CDR2 FNYEAQ. There are 15 residues in the CDR3. V lost 5 bases and J 5 bases, leaving 15 bases between the germline ends. The CDR3 here is CASSPRDQNNEKLFF. The DNA for the CDR3 is TGTGCCAGCAGCCCAAGGGACCAAAACAATGAAAAACTGTTTTTT.

The J gene is TRBJ1-5, the V gene TRBV28; 9 positions match TRBD1. Germline CDR1 reads MDHEN; CDR2 reads SYDVKM. Trimming cost V 1 base and J 5 bases; bases outside gene matches: 12. The CDR3 consists of 18 residues. The CDR3 bases are TGTGCCAGCAGTTTATCCGTAAAAATCCGGACAGGGGATCAGCCCCAGCATTTT. It codes for CASSLSVKIRTGDQPQHF.

In this sample, this clonotype turned up a few times. V gene TRBV20-1 combines with J gene TRBJ2-5, with D unresolved. The germline CDR1 and CDR2 sequences are DFQATT and SNEGSKA (reference sequence). V was cut by 0 bases and J by 5 bases, with 10 bases left in between. The CDR3 totals 13 residues. The DNA for the CDR3 is TGCAGTGCTAGAGAGCCCAGCATGGAGACCCAGTACTTC. Its protein product is CSAREPSMETQYF.

The chain employs TRBV9 and TRBJ2-7; 9 bases agree with TRBD1. Germline V lookup: CDR1 SGDLS, CDR2 YYNGEE. Trimming cost V 0 bases and J 5 bases; bases outside gene matches: 6. This CDR3 region has 15 residues. As DNA, the CDR3 is TGTGCCAGCAGCGTAGCAGGGACAGGGCTCGACGAGCAGTACTTC. Protein product: CASSVAGTGLDEQYF.